These 11 T cell receptor beta chains originate from one sample sequenced in a study of blood T cell repertoires in COVID-19. Data came from immunoSEQ multiplex PCR; TCRdb stores just in-frame clones and leaves some out. The sample has about 230,000 clones, approximately 90% seen once; the top ten hold 2% to 3%. Input material: peripheral blood. The receptors were gathered from a man aged 30 to 39 with COVID-19, enrolled during active disease.

This sequence joins TRBV28 and TRBJ1-3; D not certain. Germline loops: CDR1 MDHEN, CDR2 SYDVKM. CDR3 length: 14 residues. Deletions cut 5 bases from V and 3 bases from J, with 11 bases between. CDR3 nucleotides: TGTGCCAGCAGTCCCCCGTCAGTTGGAAACACCATATATTTT. It yields the protein CASSPPSVGNTIYF.

V usage is TRBV7-2 and J usage is TRBJ1-6; 9 bases fit TRBD1. The CDR3 totals 18 residues. The V gene end was trimmed by 1 base and the J gene end by 1 base; junction bases not matched to a gene: 5. In germline, CDR1 is SGHTA, CDR2 FQGNSA. The CDR3 spells CASSLGQGVESYNSPLHF. The CDR3 nucleotides read TGTGCCAGCAGCTTAGGACAGGGGGTGGAATCCTATAATTCACCCCTCCACTTT.

The chain uses TRBV5-1 and TRBJ1-4; possibly TRBD1 for D (6 bases). The germline V and J ends were trimmed by 4 bases and 0 bases, with 10 bases remaining between them. The CDR3 totals 15 residues. Germline V gene sequence: CDR1 SGHRS, CDR2 YFSETQ. For the CDR3, the DNA is TGCGCCAGCAGCCTCTCAGGGGCAACTAATGAAAAACTGTTTTTT. Translation: CASSLSGATNEKLFF.

V gene TRBV9 combines with J gene TRBJ1-2; 9 bases map to TRBD1. Trimming cost V 3 bases and J 6 bases; bases outside gene matches: 3. Germline CDR1 reads SGDLS; CDR2 reads YYNGEE. This CDR3 contains 13 residues. The CDR3 region has the DNA TGTGCCAGCAGCGCCTGGACAGGGGATGGCTACACCTTC. As protein: CASSAWTGDGYTF.

V usage is TRBV4-2 and J usage is TRBJ1-6; 9 bases match TRBD1. J was trimmed by 6 bases and V by 5 bases; bases with no gene match: 14. Germline assignment: CDR1 LGHNA and CDR2 YNFKEQ. The CDR3 sequence is 18 residues long. This chain's CDR3 is CASSGDRGQGVSNSPLHF. DNA of the CDR3: TGTGCCAGCAGCGGCGACAGGGGACAGGGAGTGAGTAATTCACCCCTCCACTTT.

CDR3 DNA sequence: TGTGCCAGTAGGACATGGGACAGCTTGAACTATGGCTACACCTTC. Its protein product is CASRTWDSLNYGYTF. This chain connects TRBV19 to TRBJ1-2; 7 bases are shared with TRBD1. Germline V gene lookup returns CDR1 LNHDA and CDR2 SQIVND (reference sequence). The CDR3 is made up of 15 amino acids. With 6 bases clipped from V and 2 bases from J, the junction kept 9 bases outside the gene matches.

The chain couples TRBV6-5 to TRBJ2-7, with 11 positions matching TRBD1. Germline V CDR1 and CDR2: MNHEY, SVGAGI. The CDR3 is 13 residues long. J lost 2 bases, V lost 6 bases, and 0 bases had no gene match. The CDR3 coding sequence is TGTGCCAGCAGGGACAGGGGGCCCTACGAGCAGTACTTC. Protein: CASRDRGPYEQYF.

The chain links TRBV6-1 to TRBJ2-1; 7 nucleotides match TRBD2. The J segment lost 4 bases and the V segment lost 1 base, leaving 7 bases of the junction unmatched. This CDR3 comprises 16 residues. Germline CDR1 is MNHNS and CDR2 is SASEGT. The CDR3 region has the DNA TGTGCCAGCAGTGAAGTCGGGGCGGGAGCGTACAATGAGCAGTTCTTC. This translates into CASSEVGAGAYNEQFF.

This clone showed up just once. The chain couples TRBV7-2 to TRBJ2-1; 11 nucleotides align to TRBD2. The V and J ends lost 5 bases and 2 bases, in that order; junction bases with no gene match: 14. The length of the CDR3 is 19 residues. CDR1 and CDR2 from the germline V gene are SGHTA and FQGNSA. CDR3 sequence: CASSPHGSGRAGTYNEQFF. CDR3 in DNA: TGTGCCAGCAGCCCGCATGGTAGCGGGAGGGCCGGCACCTACAATGAGCAGTTCTTC. The whole variable domain, filled in from reference TRBV7-2 and TRBJ2-1, reads GAGVSQSPSNKVTEKGKDVELRCDPISGHTALYWYRQSLGQGLEFLIYFQGNSAPDKSGLPSDRFSAERTGGSVSTLTIQRTQQEDSAVYLCASSPHGSGRAGTYNEQFFGPGTRLTVL.

The gene calls are TRBV15 and TRBJ2-7; possible D gene TRBD1, 5 bases. Germline CDR1 is LNHNV and CDR2 is YYDKDF (reference sequence). The CDR3 has 13 amino acids. Trimming took off 0 bases at V and 3 bases at J, with 6 bases between the two ends. CDR3 DNA sequence: TGTGCCACCAGCAGAGACAGGGTCTACGAGCAGTACTTC. This gives the protein CATSRDRVYEQYF.

J is TRBJ2-6 and V is TRBV4-1; D perhaps matches TRBD1 (6 bases). The CDR3 length is 19 residues. Germline CDR1 MGHRA, CDR2 YSYEKL. V was shortened by 3 bases and J by 1 base, with 19 bases between the two germline ends. The CDR3 DNA follows: TGCGCCAGCAGCCAGGTGGCCGGGACACGGTCTTCTGGGGCCAACGTCCTGACTTTC. Protein: CASSQVAGTRSSGANVLTF.